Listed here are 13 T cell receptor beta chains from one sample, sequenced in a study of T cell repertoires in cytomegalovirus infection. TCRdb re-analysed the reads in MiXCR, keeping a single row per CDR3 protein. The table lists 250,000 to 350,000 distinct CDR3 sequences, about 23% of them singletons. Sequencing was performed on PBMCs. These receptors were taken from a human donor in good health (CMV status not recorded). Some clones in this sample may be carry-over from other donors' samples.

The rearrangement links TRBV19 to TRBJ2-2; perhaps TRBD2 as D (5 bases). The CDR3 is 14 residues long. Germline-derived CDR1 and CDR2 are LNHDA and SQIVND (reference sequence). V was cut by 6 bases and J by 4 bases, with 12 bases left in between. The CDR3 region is CASRGVGVTGELFF. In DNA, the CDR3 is TGTGCCAGTAGAGGCGTGGGAGTCACCGGGGAGCTGTTTTTT.

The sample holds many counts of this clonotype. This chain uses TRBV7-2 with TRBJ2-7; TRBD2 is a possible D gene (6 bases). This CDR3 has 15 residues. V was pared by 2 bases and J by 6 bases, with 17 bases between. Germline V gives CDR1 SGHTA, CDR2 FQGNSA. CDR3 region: CASSLPPGLLREQYF. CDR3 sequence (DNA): TGTGCCAGCAGCTTACCTCCGGGACTCCTTCGCGAGCAGTACTTC.

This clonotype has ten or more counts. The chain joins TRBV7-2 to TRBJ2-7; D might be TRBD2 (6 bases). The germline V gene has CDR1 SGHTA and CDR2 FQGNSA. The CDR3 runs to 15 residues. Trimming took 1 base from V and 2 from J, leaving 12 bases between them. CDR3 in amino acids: CASSLVGGVTYEQYF. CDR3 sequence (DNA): TGTGCCAGCAGCTTAGTAGGCGGGGTCACCTACGAGCAGTACTTC. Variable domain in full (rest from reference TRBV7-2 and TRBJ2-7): GAGVSQSPSNKVTEKGKDVELRCDPISGHTALYWYRQSLGQGLEFLIYFQGNSAPDKSGLPSDRFSAERTGGSVSTLTIQRTQQEDSAVYLCASSLVGGVTYEQYFGPGTRLTVT.

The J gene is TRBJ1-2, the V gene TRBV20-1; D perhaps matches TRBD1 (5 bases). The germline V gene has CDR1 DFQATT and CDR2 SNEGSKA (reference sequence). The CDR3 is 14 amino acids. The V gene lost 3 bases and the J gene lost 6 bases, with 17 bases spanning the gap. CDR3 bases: TGCAGTGCTAGTATCTTGGGGGTCGCGGATGGCTACACCTTC. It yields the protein CSASILGVADGYTF.

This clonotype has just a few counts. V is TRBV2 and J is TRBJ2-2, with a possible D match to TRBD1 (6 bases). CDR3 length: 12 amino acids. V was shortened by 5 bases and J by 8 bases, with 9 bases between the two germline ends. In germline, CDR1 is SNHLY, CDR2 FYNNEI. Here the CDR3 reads CASSTGQGELFF. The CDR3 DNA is TGTGCCAGCAGTACAGGACAGGGGGAGCTGTTTTTT.

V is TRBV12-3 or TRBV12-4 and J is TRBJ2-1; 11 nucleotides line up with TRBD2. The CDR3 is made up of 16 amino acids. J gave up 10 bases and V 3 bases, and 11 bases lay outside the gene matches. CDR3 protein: CASSFVGSGRAVEQFF. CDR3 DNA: TGTGCCAGCAGTTTCGTGGGTAGCGGGAGGGCCGTGGAGCAGTTCTTC.

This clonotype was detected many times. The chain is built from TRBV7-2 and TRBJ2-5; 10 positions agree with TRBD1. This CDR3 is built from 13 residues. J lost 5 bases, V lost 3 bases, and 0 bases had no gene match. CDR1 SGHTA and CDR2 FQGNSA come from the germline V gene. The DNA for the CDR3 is TGTGCCAGCAGCTTGACAGGGGGCGAGACCCAGTACTTC. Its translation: CASSLTGGETQYF.

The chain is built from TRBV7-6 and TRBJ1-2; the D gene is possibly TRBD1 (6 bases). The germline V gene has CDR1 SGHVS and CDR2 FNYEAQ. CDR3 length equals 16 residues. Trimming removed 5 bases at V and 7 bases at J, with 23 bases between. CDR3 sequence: CASSPQGDSPLGGYTF. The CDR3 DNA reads TGTGCCAGCAGCCCACAGGGTGACTCCCCTCTGGGTGGCTACACCTTC.

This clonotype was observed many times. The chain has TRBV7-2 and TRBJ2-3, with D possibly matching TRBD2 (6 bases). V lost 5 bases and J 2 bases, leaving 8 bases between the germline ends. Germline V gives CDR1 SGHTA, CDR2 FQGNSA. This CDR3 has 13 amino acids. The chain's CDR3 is CASSGLTTDTQYF. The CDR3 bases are TGTGCCAGCAGCGGACTAACCACAGATACGCAGTATTTT.

CDR3 coding DNA: TGTGCCAGCCCCGGAATGAACACTGAAGCTTTCTTT. Amino acids: CASPGMNTEAFF. The chain couples TRBV6-6 to TRBJ1-1, with unresolved D. Trimming took 8 bases from V and 0 from J, leaving 7 bases between them. In germline, CDR1 is MNHNY, CDR2 SVGAGI (reference sequence). The length of the CDR3 is 12 residues.

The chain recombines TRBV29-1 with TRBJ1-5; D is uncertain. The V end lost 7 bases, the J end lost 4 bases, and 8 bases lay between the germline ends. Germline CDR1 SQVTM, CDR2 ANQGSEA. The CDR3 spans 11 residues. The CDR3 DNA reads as TGCAGCGGAACGGAGAATCAGCCCCAGCATTTT. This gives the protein CSGTENQPQHF.

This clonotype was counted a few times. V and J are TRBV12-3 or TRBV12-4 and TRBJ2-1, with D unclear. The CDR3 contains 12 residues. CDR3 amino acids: CGGPGSYNEQFF. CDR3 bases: TGTGGGGGTCCAGGCTCCTACAATGAGCAGTTCTTC.

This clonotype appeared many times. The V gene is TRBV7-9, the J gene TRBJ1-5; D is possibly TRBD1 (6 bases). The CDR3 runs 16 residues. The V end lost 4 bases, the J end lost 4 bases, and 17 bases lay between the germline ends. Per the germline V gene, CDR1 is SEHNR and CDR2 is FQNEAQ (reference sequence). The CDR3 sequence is CASSSRGGTDNQPQHF. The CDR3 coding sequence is TGTGCCAGCAGCTCCAGGGGTGGGACGGATAATCAGCCCCAGCATTTT.